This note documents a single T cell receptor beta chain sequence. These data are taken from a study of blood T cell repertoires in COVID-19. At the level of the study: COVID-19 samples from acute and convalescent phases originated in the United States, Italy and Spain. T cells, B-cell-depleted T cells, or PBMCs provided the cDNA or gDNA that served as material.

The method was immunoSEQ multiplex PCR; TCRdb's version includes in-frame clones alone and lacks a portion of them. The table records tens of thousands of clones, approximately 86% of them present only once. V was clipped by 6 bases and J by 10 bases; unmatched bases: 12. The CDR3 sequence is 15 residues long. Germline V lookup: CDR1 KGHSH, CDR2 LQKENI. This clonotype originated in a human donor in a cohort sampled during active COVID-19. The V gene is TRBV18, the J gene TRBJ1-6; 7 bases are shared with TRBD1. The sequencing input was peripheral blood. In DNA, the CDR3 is TGTGCCAGCTCGCCAACGACAGGGTGGGACTCACCCCTCCACTTT. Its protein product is CASSPTTGWDSPLHF.